Below, one T cell receptor beta chain is given with its context. Germline-derived CDR1 and CDR2 are SGHRS and YFSETQ. CDR3 size: 13 residues. V was cut by 1 base and J by 9 bases, with 13 bases left in between. In the study's own analysis: Amplification of reference gene primers provided the estimated nucleated cell counts. The assay was immunoSEQ multiplex PCR, and TCRdb's table has in-frame clones only and misses some. D and trimming were read from the DNA, whereas the V and J calls and clone size are those reported in that table. The sample has 20,000 to 30,000 clones; nearly 90% are singletons. This entry belongs to a study of blood T cell repertoires in COVID-19. Study-wide background: Italy, Spain and the United States were the sources of the convalescent and acute COVID-19 samples. PBMCs, B-cell-depleted T cells, or T cells provided the cDNA or gDNA that made up the material.

The sequence was obtained from a woman in her sixties with active COVID-19. The specimen was peripheral blood. The rearrangement links TRBV5-1 to TRBJ2-5; possible D gene TRBD2, 5 bases. Written as DNA, the CDR3 is TGCGCCAGCAGCTTGTCTGAGGGTAGAGCCCAGTACTTC. This sequence encodes CASSLSEGRAQYF.